The present T cell receptor (beta chain) was sequenced within a study of T-cell reconstitution after alpha-beta-depleted transplantation in children. In germline, CDR1 is DFQATT, CDR2 SNEGSKA (reference sequence). The V end was cut by 3 bases, the J end by 5 bases, with 8 bases between. This CDR3 contains 13 residues. By share of the sample, this clonotype is medium-sized (0.01 to 0.1%). The TCRbeta library incorporated unique molecular identifiers. Each CDR3 protein is one row after TCRdb ran MiXCR on the PCR reads. The table records fewer than 25,000 distinct CDR3 sequences, about a tenth of them present only once.

Specimen: PBMCs from the stem cell graft donor, collected from the stem cell graft. The chain is built from TRBV20-1 and TRBJ1-6; D call uncertain. The TCR sequence derives from a human donor who donated a stem cell graft to a child with chronic granulomatous disease. The CDR3, as DNA: TGCAGTGCTAGGACAACCGATAATTCACCCCTCCACTTT. It translates to CSARTTDNSPLHF.